One T cell receptor (beta chain) is described in this entry. Its antigen is undetermined. This record belongs to a study of cytomegalovirus exposure and HLA in healthy donors. Study observations and caveats: Later genetic work tied a missense DCLRE1C variant to beta-chain V and J trimming.

The PCR ran on 60 Vbeta and 13 Jbeta primers. Assay: immunoSEQ multiplex PCR; the TCRdb copy retains only in-frame clones and omits some. The table has 150,000 to 180,000 clones, 70% to 85% seen once. Germline V gene sequence: CDR1 SGHDT, CDR2 YYEEEE. The CDR3 is 14 amino acids. The trim removed 3 bases at V and 7 bases at J, leaving 4 bases unmatched. The sample taken for sequencing was PBMCs. This sequence joins TRBV5-6 and TRBJ2-2; 9 bases match TRBD1. This clonotype was sampled from a young man in good health and CMV-seronegative. CDR3 nucleotides: TGTGCCAGCAGCTGGGGACAGGGATTCGGGGAGCTGTTTTTT. Its translation is CASSWGQGFGELFF. Full variable domain (remainder filled in from reference TRBV5-6 and TRBJ2-2): DAGVTQSPTHLIKTRGQQVTLRCSPKSGHDTVSWYQQALGQGPQFIFQYYEEEERQRGNFPDRFSGHQFPNYSSELNVNALLLGDSALYLCASSWGQGFGELFFGEGSRLTVL.